The 13 T cell receptor beta chains below were found in one sample sequenced in a study of blood T cell repertoires in COVID-19. Assay used: immunoSEQ multiplex PCR; TCRdb lists only in-frame clones, some missing. The data contain fewer than 500,000 clones, roughly 87% of them seen just once; the ten biggest clones take up about 0.75%. Sequencing was carried out using PBMCs or T cells enriched from blood (not recorded which). The source of these receptors is a woman under 30 who had recovered from COVID-19.

The gene calls are TRBV18 and TRBJ2-7, with 8 nucleotides matching TRBD1. The CDR3 contains 15 residues. Trimming took 6 bases from V and 2 from J; bases not matched to a gene: 9. CDR1 and CDR2 from the germline V gene are KGHSH and LQKENI. CDR3 region: CASSLSGQGPYEQYF. The CDR3 DNA reads as TGTGCCAGCTCTCTTTCTGGACAGGGCCCCTACGAGCAGTACTTC.

This clone appeared once. The chain uses TRBV5-1 and TRBJ1-2; the D is unclear. The CDR3 loop spans 15 amino acids. With 5 bases removed from V and 0 bases from J, the gap between germline ends came to 14 bases. Germline loops: CDR1 SGHRS, CDR2 YFSETQ. The CDR3 sequence: CASSLVGDSNYGYTF. In DNA form, the CDR3 reads TGCGCCAGCAGTCTCGTCGGAGACTCTAACTATGGCTACACCTTC. Drawing the rest from reference TRBV5-1 and TRBJ1-2, the complete variable domain is KAGVTQTPRYLIKTRGQQVTLSCSPISGHRSVSWYQQTPGQGLQFLFEYFSETQRNKGNFPGRFSGRQFSNSRSEMNVSTLELGDSALYLCASSLVGDSNYGYTFGSGTRLTVV.

The chain employs TRBV6-4 and TRBJ1-2, with 7 bases identical to TRBD1. The CDR3 runs to 14 residues. Germline V lookup: CDR1 MRHNA, CDR2 SNTAGT. With V trimmed by 6 bases and J by 4 bases, 8 bases remained unmatched. The CDR3 sequence: CASRERDSSYGYTF. CDR3 nucleotide sequence: TGTGCCAGCAGGGAAAGGGACAGTTCCTATGGCTACACCTTC.

The gene calls are TRBV18 and TRBJ2-1; 9 nucleotides agree with TRBD1. CDR3 length: 12 residues. In germline, CDR1 is KGHSH, CDR2 LQKENI. Losses at the gene ends were 4 bases for V and 8 bases for J; bases not matched to a gene: 0. The CDR3 sequence: CASSRQGDEQFF. The CDR3 nucleotides are TGTGCCAGCTCACGACAGGGGGATGAGCAGTTCTTC.

This chain joins TRBV27 and TRBJ2-1; 11 bases match TRBD1. Germline V gene data show CDR1 as MNHEY and CDR2 as SMNVEV (reference sequence). The CDR3 runs 18 residues. Trimming took 5 bases from V and 5 from J; bases not matched to a gene: 14. The CDR3 loop is CASSPRTGGASIDNEQFF. CDR3 bases: TGTGCCAGCAGTCCAAGGACAGGGGGCGCCAGTATCGACAATGAGCAGTTCTTC.

The chain joins TRBV5-1 to TRBJ1-6, with a possible D match to TRBD1 (5 bases). Trimming took off 2 bases at V and 1 base at J, with 7 bases between the two ends. The V gene's germline CDR1 is SGHRS and CDR2 YFSETQ. CDR3 length equals 15 residues. CDR3 residues: CASSFQGSYNSPLHF. The DNA of the CDR3 is TGCGCCAGCAGCTTCCAGGGATCCTATAATTCACCCCTCCACTTT. The full variable domain, in which reference TRBV5-1 and TRBJ1-6 provide the parts outside the CDR3, is KAGVTQTPRYLIKTRGQQVTLSCSPISGHRSVSWYQQTPGQGLQFLFEYFSETQRNKGNFPGRFSGRQFSNSRSEMNVSTLELGDSALYLCASSFQGSYNSPLHFGNGTRLTVT.

This sequence joins TRBV9 and TRBJ1-1; 11 bases line up with TRBD1. Germline trimming cut 7 bases from V and 0 bases from J; bases unmatched to any gene: 2. The CDR3 covers 14 residues. Germline-derived CDR1 and CDR2 are SGDLS and YYNGEE. The CDR3 region has the DNA TGTGCCAGCGGGACAGGGGGGATGAACACTGAAGCTTTCTTT. Amino acids: CASGTGGMNTEAFF. Variable domain in full (rest from reference TRBV9 and TRBJ1-1): DSGVTQTPKHLITATGQRVTLRCSPRSGDLSVYWYQQSLDQGLQFLIQYYNGEERAKGNILERFSAQQFPDLHSELNLSSLELGDSALYFCASGTGGMNTEAFFGQGTRLTVV.

The chain employs TRBV7-9 and TRBJ2-1; 8 bases match TRBD2. Germline V gene sequence: CDR1 SEHNR, CDR2 FQNEAQ (reference sequence). The CDR3 is made up of 14 amino acids. After removal of 5 bases from V and 7 bases from J, the junction contained 7 bases not matched to a gene. Written as DNA, the CDR3 is TGTGCCAGCAGCCTGGCGGGGGGATCGAATGAGCAGTTCTTC. Its translation: CASSLAGGSNEQFF.

The chain employs TRBV25-1 and TRBJ2-3; 8 positions match TRBD2. The CDR3 is made up of 14 amino acids. The ends lost 6 bases at V and 6 bases at J; junction bases unmatched: 8. Germline V lookup: CDR1 MGHDK, CDR2 SYGVNS. DNA for the CDR3: TGTGCCAGCAGCCTTAGCGGGGAGTGGGATACGCAGTATTTT. This translates into CASSLSGEWDTQYF.

This chain connects TRBV7-2 to TRBJ2-2; 8 nucleotides agree with TRBD1. Trimming cost V 5 bases and J 3 bases; bases outside gene matches: 11. This CDR3 is 17 amino acids long. Germline values: CDR1 SGHTA, CDR2 FQGNSA. CDR3 DNA sequence: TGTGCCAGCAGCCGGGGATCTCGACAGGGGTACACCGGGGAGCTGTTTTTT. Amino acids: CASSRGSRQGYTGELFF.

This sequence joins TRBV14 and TRBJ1-6; D is undetermined. CDR3 length: 15 residues. V was clipped by 4 bases and J by 11 bases, with 18 bases between them. CDR1 is SGHDN and CDR2 is FVKESK in the germline V gene. The CDR3 reads CASSRNVGERAPLHF. The CDR3 bases are TGTGCCAGCAGCCGCAATGTCGGGGAGCGGGCACCCCTCCACTTT.

A few counts support this clone. The chain joins TRBV5-5 to TRBJ2-1, with 8 bases that match TRBD2. The CDR3 sequence is 17 residues long. Trimming took 0 bases from V and 5 from J; bases not matched to a gene: 10. CDR1 SGHKS and CDR2 YYEKEE come from the germline V gene (reference sequence). CDR3 nucleotides: TGTGCCAGCAGCTTGGCAGTGGAAGCGGGGGCGAACAATGAGCAGTTCTTC. Translation gives CASSLAVEAGANNEQFF.

The V call is TRBV7-2, the J call TRBJ2-1; possibly TRBD2 for D (6 bases). V shed 2 bases and J shed 8 bases, with 10 bases lying between them. CDR1 and CDR2 from the germline V gene are SGHTA and FQGNSA. This CDR3 contains 13 residues. The CDR3 coding sequence is TGTGCCAGCAGCTTACCGCCGGGGGATGAGCAGTTCTTC. It translates to CASSLPPGDEQFF.